This T cell receptor beta chain was recorded in a study of blood T cell repertoires in COVID-19. This CDR3 spans 15 amino acids. CDR1 LGHNA and CDR2 YNFKEQ come from the germline V gene. Trimming left V 0 bases short and J 5 bases short, with 10 bases between. Study processing details: It was from reference gene primer amplification that nucleated cell counts were estimated. Only in-frame clones appear in the TCRdb table, and some are missing; sequencing was by immunoSEQ multiplex PCR. For V, J and clone size, that table is used; D and trimming come from the DNA. The sample lists just under 300,000 clones; around 87% were seen once.

Sequencing was carried out using peripheral blood. The chain is built from TRBV4-2 and TRBJ1-4; D is possibly TRBD1 (6 bases). This sequence was found in a man aged 65 to 79 with acute or convalescent COVID-19. CDR3 coding DNA: TGTGCCAGCAGCCAAGAGTACAGGGAGAATGAAAAACTGTTTTTT. Its protein is CASSQEYRENEKLFF.